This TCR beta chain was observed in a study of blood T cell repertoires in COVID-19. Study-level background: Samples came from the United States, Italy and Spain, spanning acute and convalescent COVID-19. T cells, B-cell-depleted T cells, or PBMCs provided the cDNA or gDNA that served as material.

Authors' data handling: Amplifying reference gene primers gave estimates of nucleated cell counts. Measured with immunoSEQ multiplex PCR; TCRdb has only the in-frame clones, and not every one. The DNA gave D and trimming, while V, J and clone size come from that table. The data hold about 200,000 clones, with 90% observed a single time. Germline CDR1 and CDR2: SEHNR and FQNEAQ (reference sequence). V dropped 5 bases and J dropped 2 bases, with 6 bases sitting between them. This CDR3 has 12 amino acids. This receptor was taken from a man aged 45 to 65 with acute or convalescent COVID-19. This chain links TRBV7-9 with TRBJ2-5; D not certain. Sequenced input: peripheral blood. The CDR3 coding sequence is TGTGCCAGCAGCCCCCAACAAGAGACCCAGTACTTC. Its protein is CASSPQQETQYF.